The 28 T cell receptor beta chains presented below share a single source sample, sequenced in a study of blood T cell repertoires in COVID-19. Method: immunoSEQ multiplex PCR; TCRdb's copy keeps in-frame clones and lacks some. The repertoire includes under 85,000 clones, 88% of them detected once, and 7.3% sits in the top ten. Sequenced input: peripheral blood. The receptors come from a man between 65 and 85 years old with acute or convalescent COVID-19.

The genes are TRBV10-2 and TRBJ1-4; possible D gene TRBD1, 5 bases. CDR1 and CDR2 (germline): WSHSY, SAAADI. V lost 3 bases to trimming and J lost 0 bases, with 14 bases between them. The CDR3 is 17 residues long. CDR3 protein: CASSDAGRGATNEKLFF. The CDR3 DNA is TGCGCCAGCAGTGACGCCGGGAGGGGAGCAACTAATGAAAAACTGTTTTTT.

The chain links TRBV14 to TRBJ1-2; possibly TRBD1 for D (6 bases). Germline-derived CDR1 and CDR2 are SGHDN and FVKESK. The CDR3 is 14 residues long. Trimming shortened V by 1 base and J by 8 bases, and 14 bases separated the two germline ends. CDR3 bases: TGTGCCAGCAGCCAAGTTTCGGGACAACGGGGCTACACCTTC. It translates to CASSQVSGQRGYTF.

The chain employs TRBV5-6 and TRBJ2-3; 10 bases fit TRBD2. The V gene end was trimmed by 8 bases and the J gene end by 2 bases; junction bases not matched to a gene: 8. The CDR3 length is 15 residues. Germline loops: CDR1 SGHDT, CDR2 YYEEEE. Here the CDR3 reads CASGVTSGHTDTQYF. The CDR3 coding sequence is TGTGCCAGTGGGGTGACTAGCGGGCACACAGATACGCAGTATTTT. Supplemented by reference TRBV5-6 and TRBJ2-3, the full variable domain reads DAGVTQSPTHLIKTRGQQVTLRCSPKSGHDTVSWYQQALGQGPQFIFQYYEEEERQRGNFPDRFSGHQFPNYSSELNVNALLLGDSALYLCASGVTSGHTDTQYFGPGTRLTVL.

The J gene is TRBJ2-1, the V gene TRBV30, with D possibly TRBD2 on 6 matching bases. Germline lookup yields CDR1 GTSNPN and CDR2 SVGIG (reference sequence). Trimming took 0 bases from V and 7 from J, leaving 13 bases between them. CDR3 size: 14 residues. The CDR3 reads CAWSVVGGRNEQFF. DNA of the CDR3: TGTGCCTGGAGTGTTGTGGGGGGTAGGAATGAGCAGTTCTTC. The entire variable domain, with the rest obtained from reference TRBV30 and TRBJ2-1, is as follows: SQTIHQWPATLVQPVGSPLSLECTVEGTSNPNLYWYRQAAGRGLQLLFYSVGIGQISSEVPQNLSASRPQDRQFILSSKKLLLSDSGFYLCAWSVVGGRNEQFFGPGTRLTVL.

The J gene is TRBJ2-1, the V gene TRBV19; the match to TRBD2 covers 7 bases. Per germline, CDR1 LNHDA and CDR2 SQIVND (reference sequence). J was trimmed by 1 base and V by 3 bases; bases with no gene match: 3. CDR3 size: 15 residues. The CDR3 protein is CASSMRRESYNEQFF. CDR3 nucleotide sequence: TGTGCCAGTAGTATGAGGCGGGAGTCCTACAATGAGCAGTTCTTC.

CDR3 nucleotide sequence: TGTGCCAGCAGTTTACCCCTACCACCTAGCGGGCGTCCCTACGAGCAGTACTTC. It specifies CASSLPLPPSGRPYEQYF. The rearrangement uses TRBV28 and TRBJ2-7, with 8 bases aligning to TRBD2. Germline loops: CDR1 MDHEN, CDR2 SYDVKM. The CDR3 spans 18 residues. V lost 2 bases, J lost 2 bases, and 14 bases stayed unmatched. The full variable domain, its missing parts supplied by reference TRBV28 and TRBJ2-7, is DVKVTQSSRYLVKRTGEKVFLECVQDMDHENMFWYRQDPGLGLRLIYFSYDVKMKEKGDIPEGYSVSREKKERFSLILESASTNQTSMYLCASSLPLPPSGRPYEQYFGPGTRLTVT.

This chain links TRBV3-1 (or the pseudogene TRBV3-2) with TRBJ2-1, with TRBD2 identical over 9 bases. The CDR3 consists of 15 residues. The germline V gene has CDR1 LGHDT and CDR2 YNNKEL (reference sequence). The trim removed 4 bases at V and 0 bases at J, leaving 1 base unmatched. The CDR3, as DNA: TGTGCCAGCAGCCCGACTAGCGGCTCCTACAATGAGCAGTTCTTC. Translating it yields CASSPTSGSYNEQFF.

Only one count was recorded for this clone. The genes are TRBV19 and TRBJ2-7, with D possibly TRBD1 on 6 matching bases. The V end lost 0 bases, the J end lost 4 bases, and 13 bases lay between the germline ends. The CDR3 has 15 residues. Germline loops: CDR1 LNHDA, CDR2 SQIVND (reference sequence). CDR3 DNA: TGTGCCAGTAGTATAGATACAGGGATCTTGTACGAGCAGTACTTC. This encodes CASSIDTGILYEQYF.

The chain joins TRBV18 to TRBJ2-3, with D possibly TRBD2 on 5 matching bases. Germline V gives CDR1 KGHSH, CDR2 LQKENI. Trimming removed 3 bases at V and 2 bases at J, with 15 bases between. CDR3 length equals 16 residues. CDR3 sequence reads: CASSPQALENTDTQYF. In DNA form, the CDR3 reads TGTGCCAGCTCACCGCAAGCACTAGAGAACACAGATACGCAGTATTTT.

CDR3 nucleotide sequence: TGCGCCAGCAGCCAAGACAGGGGGCCCTACGAGCAGTACTTC. This encodes CASSQDRGPYEQYF. This chain joins TRBV4-3 and TRBJ2-7; TRBD1 aligns across 8 bases. The CDR3 spans 14 residues. Germline V gene lookup returns CDR1 LGHNA and CDR2 YSLEER. V shed 0 bases, J shed 2 bases, and the junction held 0 bases outside the gene matches.

This chain uses TRBV14 with TRBJ2-7, with D possibly matching TRBD1 (6 bases). The length of the CDR3 is 16 residues. The germline CDR1 and CDR2 sequences are SGHDN and FVKESK. Trimming took 4 bases from V and 7 from J, leaving 23 bases between them. The CDR3 bases are TGTGCCAGCAGCCGAAAAAAACAGCTAAGGGGGAGTGAGCAGTACTTC. Translation gives CASSRKKQLRGSEQYF.

The CDR3 nucleotides are TGTGCCAGCTCGCCTAGGAAGGTCGTCGCTGGGGCCAACGTCCTGACTTTC. This encodes CASSPRKVVAGANVLTF. The gene calls are TRBV18 and TRBJ2-6; the D is unclear. CDR1 and CDR2 (germline): KGHSH, LQKENI. The ends were cut back, 6 bases at V and 2 bases at J, with 17 bases in the middle. CDR3 length: 17 amino acids.

The rearrangement links TRBV9 to TRBJ1-1; D might be TRBD1 (6 bases). The CDR3 consists of 15 residues. Trimming took off 3 bases at V and 2 bases at J, with 14 bases between the two ends. Germline loops: CDR1 SGDLS, CDR2 YYNGEE. The CDR3 nucleotides are TGTGCCAGCAGCGCAGGACAGCTACGAAACACTGAAGCTTTCTTT. Translation: CASSAGQLRNTEAFF.

J is TRBJ2-7 and V is TRBV28; the D gene is possibly TRBD1 (6 bases). The CDR3 sequence is 12 residues long. Per germline, CDR1 MDHEN and CDR2 SYDVKM. Between the trimmed V and J ends, which lost 5 bases and 4 bases, there was a span of 9 bases. The CDR3 nucleotides are TGTGCCAGCAGTCCGGACAGTTACGAGCAGTACTTC. Translation: CASSPDSYEQYF.

The rearrangement links TRBV10-3 to TRBJ1-4, with D possibly being TRBD1 (6 bases). The germline V and J ends were trimmed by 2 bases and 4 bases, with 8 bases remaining between them. CDR3 size: 14 residues. Germline V gives CDR1 ENHRY, CDR2 SYGVKD. Written as DNA, the CDR3 is TGTGCCATCAGTGAGGACAGGTTTAATGAAAAACTGTTTTTT. Amino acids: CAISEDRFNEKLFF.

The CDR3 here is CASSLAGYSEKLFF. For the CDR3, the DNA is TGTGCCAGCAGCCTGGCAGGGTATAGCGAAAAACTGTTTTTT. The gene calls are TRBV7-9 and TRBJ1-4, with D possibly matching TRBD1 (5 bases). Between the trimmed V and J ends, which lost 5 bases and 8 bases, there was a span of 15 bases. The CDR3 has 14 amino acids. Per germline, CDR1 SEHNR and CDR2 FQNEAQ (reference sequence).

The J gene is TRBJ2-7, the V gene TRBV5-5, with 12 bases identical to TRBD1. Germline trimming cut 5 bases from V and 5 bases from J; bases unmatched to any gene: 5. CDR1 is SGHKS, CDR2 YYEKEE, per germline (reference sequence). There are 14 residues in the CDR3. CDR3 loop: CASRTGQGAHEQYF. For the CDR3, the DNA is TGTGCCAGCAGGACGGGACAGGGGGCCCACGAGCAGTACTTC.

This chain connects TRBV9 to TRBJ2-5, with 12 bases that match TRBD2. The V and J ends lost 0 bases and 5 bases, in that order; junction bases with no gene match: 5. CDR1 is SGDLS, CDR2 YYNGEE, per germline. This CDR3 region has 16 residues. The CDR3 spells CASSVDLAGGLETQYF. In DNA form, the CDR3 reads TGTGCCAGCAGCGTAGACCTAGCGGGGGGGCTGGAGACCCAGTACTTC.

V is TRBV10-2 and J is TRBJ1-3; D is ambiguous. CDR1 and CDR2 from the germline V gene are WSHSY and SAAADI. Trimming took off 4 bases at V and 0 bases at J, with 10 bases between the two ends. The CDR3 spans 15 residues. The CDR3 loop is CASSGGDNSGNTIYF. The CDR3 nucleotides are TGCGCCAGCAGTGGGGGAGATAACTCTGGAAACACCATATATTTT.

This clone has just one count. The chain joins TRBV6-5 to TRBJ1-4; 7 bases fit TRBD1. The germline CDR1 and CDR2 sequences are MNHEY and SVGAGI. The CDR3 runs to 15 residues. The trim removed 6 bases at V and 6 bases at J, leaving 10 bases unmatched. CDR3: CASSQGTVKDEKLFF. The CDR3 coding sequence is TGTGCCAGCAGCCAAGGGACAGTAAAAGATGAAAAACTGTTTTTT.

The chain has TRBV11-3 and TRBJ2-1; tentatively, D is TRBD2 (5 bases). V lost 0 bases, J lost 2 bases, and 11 bases lay in between. This CDR3 is built from 16 residues. Germline V gene sequence: CDR1 SGHNT, CDR2 YENEEA. The CDR3 DNA sequence: TGTGCCAGCAGCTTAGATTCCGGAGGAACCTACAATGAGCAGTTCTTC. Translation: CASSLDSGGTYNEQFF.

The gene calls are TRBV10-1 and TRBJ2-2, with a possible D match to TRBD1 (6 bases). V shed 4 bases and J shed 2 bases, with 11 bases lying between them. Looked up from germline, CDR1 is WNHNN and CDR2 is SYGVQD (reference sequence). CDR3 length equals 15 residues. CDR3 sequence: CASSGPGANTGELFF. For the CDR3, the DNA is TGCGCCAGCAGTGGGCCAGGGGCAAACACCGGGGAGCTGTTTTTT.

CDR3 loop: CASSLAGLDTQYF. The CDR3 coding sequence is TGTGCCAGCAGCTTGGCAGGTCTAGATACGCAGTATTTT. The gene calls are TRBV5-5 and TRBJ2-3; D not resolved. Germline CDR1 is SGHKS and CDR2 is YYEKEE (reference sequence). The CDR3 runs to 13 residues. V was trimmed by 0 bases and J by 5 bases, leaving 7 bases between them.

The chain employs TRBV28 and TRBJ2-1, with 10 bases matching TRBD1. CDR1 is MDHEN, CDR2 SYDVKM, per germline. CDR3 length: 16 residues. The trim removed 2 bases at V and 5 bases at J, leaving 6 bases unmatched. This chain's CDR3 is CASSLAGTGVDNEQFF. The CDR3, as DNA: TGTGCCAGCAGTTTAGCCGGGACAGGGGTAGACAATGAGCAGTTCTTC.

The chain is built from TRBV5-1 and TRBJ2-1; TRBD2 matches 8 bases. The germline V gene has CDR1 SGHRS and CDR2 YFSETQ. V lost 2 bases, J lost 15 bases, and 16 bases stayed unmatched. This CDR3 has 15 residues. The CDR3 here is CASSFREGLAHIWFF. CDR3 DNA: TGCGCCAGCAGCTTCCGCGAAGGACTAGCCCATATTTGGTTCTTC. The complete variable domain, with remaining parts taken from reference TRBV5-1 and TRBJ2-1, reads KAGVTQTPRYLIKTRGQQVTLSCSPISGHRSVSWYQQTPGQGLQFLFEYFSETQRNKGNFPGRFSGRQFSNSRSEMNVSTLELGDSALYLCASSFREGLAHIWFFGPGTRLTVL.

V is TRBV7-9 and J is TRBJ1-4; 9 nucleotides match TRBD1. The CDR3 consists of 14 residues. Trimming cost V 6 bases and J 6 bases; bases outside gene matches: 5. Germline V gene lookup returns CDR1 SEHNR and CDR2 FQNEAQ (reference sequence). The CDR3: CASSPDRGDEKLFF. The CDR3 DNA sequence: TGTGCCAGCAGTCCGGACAGGGGTGATGAAAAACTGTTTTTT.

V usage is TRBV18 and J usage is TRBJ1-4; a possible D gene is TRBD1 (5 bases). CDR1 and CDR2 (germline): KGHSH, LQKENI. Trimming took 2 bases from V and 4 from J, leaving 11 bases between them. The CDR3 is made up of 15 amino acids. CDR3 protein: CASSPGRGVNEKLFF. CDR3 DNA sequence: TGTGCCAGCTCACCAGGACGGGGGGTTAATGAAAAACTGTTTTTT.

The chain couples TRBV27 to TRBJ2-2; 7 positions agree with TRBD2. The V gene end was trimmed by 5 bases and the J gene end by 4 bases; junction bases not matched to a gene: 28. Germline CDR1 is MNHEY and CDR2 is SMNVEV (reference sequence). This CDR3 comprises 22 residues. Here the CDR3 reads CASSPVLNNLGREGRSTGELFF. The CDR3 bases are TGTGCCAGCAGTCCCGTACTAAACAATCTGGGCAGGGAGGGTCGTAGCACCGGGGAGCTGTTTTTT.